The sequence of this T cell receptor beta chain was determined in a study of Ad26.COV2.S vaccination and SARS-CoV-2 variants. Study-wide results and caveats: Substantial post-vaccination breadth of spike-specific CD8+ and CD4+ T cell responses was reported.

The CDR3 totals 15 residues. V dropped 1 base and J dropped 6 bases, with 14 bases sitting between them. Germline CDR1 and CDR2: SGHDT and YYEEEE. The method was immunoSEQ multiplex PCR; TCRdb's version includes in-frame clones alone and lacks a portion of them. The sample lists some 320,000 clones, just over 85% occurring once. About this clone: The antigen is unknown.

The treatment is: roughly 19 received Ad26.COV2.S at low or high dose, single or two shots; 5 received placebo; per-sample allocation not given. The study sampled participants on day 63 after the first vaccine or placebo injection. The sample here was peripheral blood, taken in a trial of Ad26.COV2.S vaccine versus placebo. This clonotype was sampled from a person aged 18-60 years who received the Ad26.COV2.S COVID-19 vaccine or a placebo. The chain employs TRBV5-6 and TRBJ1-3; D is ambiguous. DNA for the CDR3: TGTGCCAGCAGCTTGTTACTAGAAAACCTAAACACCATATATTTT. This gives the protein CASSLLLENLNTIYF.